Following are 22 T cell receptor beta chains from one sample sequenced in a study of blood T cell repertoires in COVID-19. Produced via immunoSEQ multiplex PCR; TCRdb's table is partial and in-frame only. The sample has approximately 440,000 clones, about 91% seen once. The source material was peripheral blood. The origin of the receptors is a woman between 45 and 60 years old with COVID-19, enrolled during active disease.

The CDR3 DNA reads as TGTGCCAGCAGCTCCTTGGGGGCGGGTAATGAAAAACTGTTTTTT. This translates into CASSSLGAGNEKLFF. The J gene is TRBJ1-4, the V gene TRBV6-5; perhaps TRBD1 as D (6 bases). The CDR3 covers 15 residues. V was trimmed by 6 bases and J by 4 bases, leaving 15 bases between them. From germline, CDR1 is MNHEY and CDR2 SVGAGI.

The chain has TRBV24-1 and TRBJ2-5; tentatively, D is TRBD2 (6 bases). Looked up from germline, CDR1 is KGHDR and CDR2 is SFDVKD. The CDR3 has 15 residues. Deletions cut 2 bases from V and 5 bases from J, with 14 bases between. The CDR3 region is CATSDWTGDGETQYF. CDR3 DNA: TGTGCCACCAGTGATTGGACGGGAGATGGGGAGACCCAGTACTTC.

V usage is TRBV11-1 and J usage is TRBJ2-5; the D gene is possibly TRBD2 (5 bases). The CDR3 sequence is 16 residues long. V was pared by 4 bases and J by 2 bases, with 17 bases between. From germline, CDR1 is SGHAT and CDR2 FQDESV (reference sequence). The CDR3 DNA reads TGTGCCAGCAGCTCGTCCCGGCGGGCTTTACAAGAGACCCAGTACTTC. Amino acid sequence: CASSSSRRALQETQYF.

The chain couples TRBV19 to TRBJ1-2; the match to TRBD1 covers 10 bases. Germline V gene lookup returns CDR1 LNHDA and CDR2 SQIVND (reference sequence). The V gene end was trimmed by 3 bases and the J gene end by 7 bases; junction bases not matched to a gene: 2. This CDR3 contains 13 residues. This chain's CDR3 is CASSMTGGRGYTF. As DNA, the CDR3 is TGTGCCAGTAGTATGACAGGGGGCCGTGGCTACACCTTC.

In this sample, this clone turned up a few times. The chain recombines TRBV6-5 with TRBJ1-5, with TRBD1 as a possible D gene (5 bases). CDR3 length equals 13 residues. The germline CDR1 and CDR2 sequences are MNHEY and SVGAGI. V shed 10 bases and J shed 4 bases, with 14 bases lying between them. For the CDR3, the DNA is TGTGCCACTCGGGCGGGGGGAAATCAGCCCCAGCATTTT. Encoded protein: CATRAGGNQPQHF.

The chain couples TRBV19 to TRBJ1-2; 8 positions agree with TRBD1. V was clipped by 9 bases and J by 6 bases; unmatched bases: 12. The length of the CDR3 is 14 residues. Per germline, CDR1 LNHDA and CDR2 SQIVND (reference sequence). CDR3 protein: CASSWLGTGNGYTF. The CDR3 nucleotides read TGTGCCAGCTCCTGGCTGGGGACAGGAAATGGCTACACCTTC.

Of note for this clone: The same CDR3 arises from other DNA sequences in this sample as well. The genes are TRBV30 and TRBJ1-5; weak D call: TRBD1 (5 bases). CDR3 length: 14 residues. With 0 bases removed from V and 2 bases from J, the gap between germline ends came to 8 bases. Per the germline V gene, CDR1 is GTSNPN and CDR2 is SVGIG (reference sequence). The CDR3 DNA reads as TGTGCCTGGAGTGTGTCGGGGGGCAATCAGCCCCAGCATTTT. Protein product: CAWSVSGGNQPQHF.

This chain links TRBV7-2 with TRBJ1-1, with D uncertain. V gave up 5 bases and J gave up 8 bases, with 9 bases separating them. Germline V CDR1 and CDR2: SGHTA, FQGNSA. The CDR3 is 11 amino acids. The DNA for the CDR3 is TGTGCCAGCAGCCCCCTTACAGAAGCTTTCTTT. Encoded protein: CASSPLTEAFF.

This CDR3 is CASSPRPGQGKDYGYTF. CDR3 nucleotides: TGTGCCAGCAGCCCCCGTCCGGGACAGGGGAAAGACTATGGCTACACCTTC. This chain connects TRBV14 to TRBJ1-2; 10 bases match TRBD1. The V segment lost 4 bases and the J segment 3 bases; nucleotides outside the gene matches: 11. The length of the CDR3 is 17 residues. Germline V gene data show CDR1 as SGHDN and CDR2 as FVKESK.

This clone appeared once. V and J are TRBV9 and TRBJ1-4; 9 nucleotides align to TRBD1. Germline values: CDR1 SGDLS, CDR2 YYNGEE. J gave up 6 bases and V 4 bases, and 7 bases lay outside the gene matches. CDR3 length equals 15 residues. In DNA, the CDR3 is TGTGCCAGCAGCCAACAGGGGGCGTCTCATGAAAAACTGTTTTTT. It translates to CASSQQGASHEKLFF. The full variable domain, completed using reference TRBV9 and TRBJ1-4, is DSGVTQTPKHLITATGQRVTLRCSPRSGDLSVYWYQQSLDQGLQFLIQYYNGEERAKGNILERFSAQQFPDLHSELNLSSLELGDSALYFCASSQQGASHEKLFFGSGTQLSVL.

The chain has TRBV19 and TRBJ1-2; 10 positions agree with TRBD1. The trim removed 8 bases at V and 2 bases at J, leaving 17 bases unmatched. Germline loops: CDR1 LNHDA, CDR2 SQIVND (reference sequence). The CDR3 is made up of 18 amino acids. CDR3 region: CASRTRTGQGTLNYGYTF. In DNA form, the CDR3 reads TGTGCCAGTCGAACGCGGACGGGACAGGGGACGTTAAACTATGGCTACACCTTC. The variable domain in full, with the rest retrieved from reference TRBV19 and TRBJ1-2, is DGGITQSPKYLFRKEGQNVTLSCEQNLNHDAMYWYRQDPGQGLRLIYYSQIVNDFQKGDIAEGYSVSREKKESFPLTVTSAQKNPTAFYLCASRTRTGQGTLNYGYTFGSGTRLTVV.

J is TRBJ2-7 and V is TRBV3-1 (or the pseudogene TRBV3-2); the D is unclear. Germline V gene data show CDR1 as LGHDT and CDR2 as YNNKEL (reference sequence). Trimming took off 1 base at V and 7 bases at J, with 11 bases between the two ends. The CDR3 runs to 13 residues. In DNA, the CDR3 is TGTGCCAGCAGCCAAGTCGTTTTTCGGGAGCAGTACTTC. Amino acid sequence: CASSQVVFREQYF.

This clone has only one observation. The chain employs TRBV9 and TRBJ1-1; 9 bases agree with TRBD1. The germline gives CDR1 SGDLS, CDR2 YYNGEE. This CDR3 comprises 17 residues. V lost 0 bases and J lost 10; bases outside the gene matches: 16. The CDR3 bases are TGTGCCAGCAGCGTAGGGACCCCCCCGGGACAGGGAGGAGCAGCTTTCTTT. This sequence encodes CASSVGTPPGQGGAAFF.

J is TRBJ1-5 and V is TRBV4-1, with 7 bases fitting TRBD1. The CDR3 has 16 amino acids. Germline V gene lookup returns CDR1 MGHRA and CDR2 YSYEKL. V dropped 4 bases and J dropped 8; count of bases not matched to a gene: 14. CDR3 coding DNA: TGCGCCAGCAGCCGAAACAGGGGTGGACTTGGGGAGCCCCAGCATTTT. Translated: CASSRNRGGLGEPQHF.

This chain joins TRBV28 and TRBJ1-3; D uncertain. The length of the CDR3 is 14 residues. The germline CDR1 and CDR2 sequences are MDHEN and SYDVKM. V lost 3 bases, J lost 7 bases, and 13 bases lay in between. This chain's CDR3 is CASSLVQTENTIYF. In DNA form, the CDR3 reads TGTGCCAGCAGTTTGGTGCAAACAGAGAACACCATATATTTT.

The chain employs TRBV5-1 and TRBJ2-7, with D possibly being TRBD1 (5 bases). With 0 bases removed from V and 6 bases from J, the gap between germline ends came to 13 bases. CDR1 SGHRS and CDR2 YFSETQ come from the germline V gene. This CDR3 comprises 14 residues. Here the CDR3 reads CASSLVAGAGEQYF. In DNA form, the CDR3 reads TGCGCCAGCAGCTTGGTCGCTGGGGCCGGCGAGCAGTACTTC. The full variable domain, in which reference TRBV5-1 and TRBJ2-7 provide the parts outside the CDR3, is KAGVTQTPRYLIKTRGQQVTLSCSPISGHRSVSWYQQTPGQGLQFLFEYFSETQRNKGNFPGRFSGRQFSNSRSEMNVSTLELGDSALYLCASSLVAGAGEQYFGPGTRLTVT.

This clone was seen once. The chain joins TRBV29-1 to TRBJ2-7; TRBD1 aligns across 7 bases. The trim removed 6 bases at V and 6 bases at J, leaving 11 bases unmatched. Germline loops: CDR1 SQVTM, CDR2 ANQGSEA. The CDR3 covers 13 residues. CDR3 bases: TGCAGCGTGTGGAGACAGGGATGGTCCGAGCAGTACTTC. Its translation: CSVWRQGWSEQYF.

This sequence joins TRBV3-1 (or the pseudogene TRBV3-2) and TRBJ1-1; 8 bases agree with TRBD1. Germline assignment: CDR1 LGHDT and CDR2 YNNKEL (reference sequence). This CDR3 is built from 14 residues. V was clipped by 4 bases and J by 5 bases; unmatched bases: 6. CDR3 DNA sequence: TGTGCCAGCAGCCGAGTGGACAGGGAGACTGAAGCTTTCTTT. Translated, it gives CASSRVDRETEAFF.

The chain joins TRBV5-8 to TRBJ2-5; a possible D gene is TRBD2 (5 bases). The V and J ends lost 10 bases and 4 bases respectively, with 14 bases between them. This CDR3 spans 12 amino acids. Per the germline V gene, CDR1 is SGHTS and CDR2 is YDEGEE. CDR3 sequence reads: CAGYRGGETQYF. CDR3 DNA sequence: TGTGCCGGCTATAGAGGAGGAGAGACCCAGTACTTC.

On this clone: At one of its ends the junction is not consistent with the germline gene, which may arise from a read error. The genes are TRBV2 and TRBJ2-5; 8 bases match TRBD1. Germline V gene lookup returns CDR1 SNHLY and CDR2 FYNNEI. The CDR3 has 12 residues. CDR3 region: CASSEQDRAMNF. The CDR3 DNA follows: TGTGCCAGCAGTGAACAGGACAGGGCAATGAACTTC.

The chain couples TRBV5-1 to TRBJ2-6, with 7 bases lining up with TRBD1. Germline trimming cut 5 bases from V and 2 bases from J; bases unmatched to any gene: 4. This CDR3 has 15 residues. In germline, CDR1 is SGHRS, CDR2 YFSETQ. This chain's CDR3 is CASRQGGAGANVLTF. The CDR3 DNA is TGCGCCAGCAGGCAAGGGGGCGCTGGGGCCAACGTCCTGACTTTC.

With regard to this clone: The sample contains more than one DNA sequence encoding this CDR3. CDR3 in amino acids: CASSLGTGAYNEQFF. The CDR3 nucleotides are TGCGCCAGCAGCTTGGGGACAGGCGCCTACAATGAGCAGTTCTTC. The chain combines TRBV5-1 with TRBJ2-1; 7 bases match TRBD1. The trim removed 0 bases at V and 2 bases at J, leaving 2 bases unmatched. The CDR3 loop spans 15 amino acids. Germline loops: CDR1 SGHRS, CDR2 YFSETQ.